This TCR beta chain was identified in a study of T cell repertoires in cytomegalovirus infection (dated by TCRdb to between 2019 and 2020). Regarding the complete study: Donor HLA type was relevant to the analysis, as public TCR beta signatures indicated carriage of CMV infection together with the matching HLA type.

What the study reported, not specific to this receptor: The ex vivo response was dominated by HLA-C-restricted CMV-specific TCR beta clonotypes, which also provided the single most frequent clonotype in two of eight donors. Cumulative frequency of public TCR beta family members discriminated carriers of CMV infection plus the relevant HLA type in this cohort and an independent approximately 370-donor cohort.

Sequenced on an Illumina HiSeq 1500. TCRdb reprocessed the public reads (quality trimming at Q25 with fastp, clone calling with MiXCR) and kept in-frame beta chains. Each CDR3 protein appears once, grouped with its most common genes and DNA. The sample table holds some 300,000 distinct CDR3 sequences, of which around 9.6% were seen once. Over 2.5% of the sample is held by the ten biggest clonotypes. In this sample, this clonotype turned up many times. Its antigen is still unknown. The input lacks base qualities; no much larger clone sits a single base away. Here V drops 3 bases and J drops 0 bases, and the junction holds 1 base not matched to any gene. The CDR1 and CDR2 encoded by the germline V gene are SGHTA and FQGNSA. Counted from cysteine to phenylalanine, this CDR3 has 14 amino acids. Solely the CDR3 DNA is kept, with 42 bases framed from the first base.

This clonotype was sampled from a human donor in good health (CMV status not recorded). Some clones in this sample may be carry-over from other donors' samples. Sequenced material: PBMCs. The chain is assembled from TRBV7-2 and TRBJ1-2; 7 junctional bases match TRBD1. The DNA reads TGTGCCAGCAGCTTCAGGGGGACTAACTATGGCTACACCTTC. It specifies CASSFRGTNYGYTF.